The 10 T cell receptor beta chains presented below share a single source sample, sequenced in a study of CD8 T cells in Susac syndrome. Reverse transcription of roughly 0.45 to 1 ug RNA used random hexamers. Via MiXCR, TCRdb re-called the immunoSEQ multiplex PCR reads, giving one row per CDR3 protein. The repertoire holds around 130,000 distinct CDR3 sequences, roughly 95% seen once, with over 0.1% in the top ten. The sequencing input was CD4+ T cells from PBMCs. The source is a human donor with multiple sclerosis.

The chain uses TRBV12-3 or TRBV12-4 and TRBJ1-2, with 10 bases that match TRBD1. V shed 4 bases, J shed 6 bases, and the junction held 2 bases outside the gene matches. This CDR3 comprises 13 residues. As DNA, the CDR3 is TGTGCCAGCAGTTCGGACAGGGGGAATGGCTACACCTTC. Amino acid sequence: CASSSDRGNGYTF.

The chain uses TRBV9 and TRBJ2-3, with 9 bases that match TRBD2. There are 15 residues in the CDR3. Germline V gene sequence: CDR1 SGDLS, CDR2 YYNGEE. J lost 5 bases, V lost 0 bases, and 4 bases had no gene match. DNA for the CDR3: TGTGCCAGCAGCGTAGGCGGCGGGGGGGAAGATACGCAGTATTTT. This gives the protein CASSVGGGGEDTQYF.

The rearrangement uses TRBV12-3 or TRBV12-4 and TRBJ1-1; no firm D call. The V end lost 8 bases, the J end lost 11 bases, and 18 bases lay between the germline ends. This CDR3 spans 12 amino acids. Here the CDR3 reads CASARFLLRAFF. As DNA, the CDR3 is TGTGCCAGCGCGAGATTTCTTTTGCGGGCTTTCTTT.

This chain uses TRBV7-2 with TRBJ1-2; TRBD1 aligns across 7 bases. Germline lookup yields CDR1 SGHTA and CDR2 FQGNSA. The ends lost 4 bases at V and 0 bases at J; junction bases unmatched: 8. The CDR3 spans 16 residues. The CDR3, as DNA: TGTGCCAGCAGCTCCTCCATTGGACAGGCTAACTATGGCTACACCTTC. Residues: CASSSSIGQANYGYTF.

The V call is TRBV3-1, the J call TRBJ2-7; D could derive from TRBD1 or TRBD2 (6 bases each). V gave up 11 bases and J gave up 1 base, with 12 bases separating them. Germline V lookup: CDR1 LGHDT, CDR2 YNNKEL (reference sequence). The CDR3 runs to 12 residues. CDR3 loop: CASRGRSYEQYF. The CDR3 DNA sequence: TGTGCCTCCCGGGGGCGATCCTACGAGCAGTACTTC.

This sequence joins TRBV29-1 and TRBJ1-2; no clear D gene. Germline loops: CDR1 SQVTM, CDR2 ANQGSEA. Trimming pared 4 bases from V and 0 bases from J, leaving 6 bases between. The CDR3 runs 12 residues. The DNA of the CDR3 is TGCAGCGTTGGGCCATCTAACTATGGCTACACCTTC. It translates to CSVGPSNYGYTF.

The rearrangement links TRBV20-1 to TRBJ1-1; D might be TRBD1 (5 bases). The germline V gene encodes CDR1 DFQATT and CDR2 SNEGSKA (reference sequence). The CDR3 covers 13 residues. Trimming left V 4 bases short and J 3 bases short, with 12 bases between. CDR3 amino acids: CSAKDGGDTEAFF. The CDR3 region has the DNA TGCAGTGCTAAGGACGGGGGGGACACTGAAGCTTTCTTT.

V and J are TRBV20-1 and TRBJ1-3, with D perhaps TRBD1 (5 bases). Germline CDR1 reads DFQATT; CDR2 reads SNEGSKA (reference sequence). V was cut by 3 bases and J by 0 bases, with 9 bases left in between. The CDR3 covers 14 residues. Here the CDR3 reads CSASFGGSGNTIYF. CDR3 in DNA: TGCAGTGCTAGCTTCGGGGGCTCTGGAAACACCATATATTTT.

The rearrangement links TRBV4-1 to TRBJ2-7; TRBD2 matches 7 bases. This CDR3 region has 16 residues. Germline V lookup: CDR1 MGHRA, CDR2 YSYEKL. The V gene end was trimmed by 2 bases and the J gene end by 2 bases; junction bases not matched to a gene: 9. The CDR3 region is CASSQMTGTTTYEQYF. CDR3 bases: TGCGCCAGCAGCCAAATGACCGGGACTACGACCTACGAGCAGTACTTC.

V and J are TRBV5-4 and TRBJ2-7; the match to TRBD1 covers 8 bases. CDR3 size: 14 residues. Germline values: CDR1 SGHNT, CDR2 YYREEE (reference sequence). The V gene end was trimmed by 4 bases and the J gene end by 4 bases; junction bases not matched to a gene: 7. The DNA for the CDR3 is TGTGCCAGCAGCCCCGGACAGGGAAGGTACGAGCAGTACTTC. Protein product: CASSPGQGRYEQYF. Filled out from reference TRBV5-4 and TRBJ2-7, the complete variable domain reads ETGVTQSPTHLIKTRGQQVTLRCSSQSGHNTVSWYQQALGQGPQFIFQYYREEENGRGNFPPRFSGLQFPNYSSELNVNALELDDSALYLCASSPGQGRYEQYFGPGTRLTVT.